This T cell receptor beta chain was profiled in a study of blood T cell repertoires in COVID-19. Study-level information: Samples of COVID-19 (acute and convalescent) were obtained from the United States, Italy and Spain. T cells, B-cell-depleted T cells, or PBMCs supplied cDNA or gDNA.

The CDR3 is made up of 15 amino acids. V lost 0 bases to trimming and J lost 6 bases; unmatched junction nucleotides: 4. The germline CDR1 and CDR2 sequences are SGHRS and YFSETQ. In the authors' methods: Cell counts per sample came from amplifying reference gene primers. Here immunoSEQ multiplex PCR was the method, and the copy in TCRdb shows in-frame clones only, minus some. V and J calls and clone size are those listed in that table; D and trimming were worked out from the DNA. The table shows about 37,000 clones, with 75% to 90% occurring only once. As for this clone: Other DNA variants within this sample encode the same CDR3.

The chain has TRBV5-1 and TRBJ2-7, with 12 nucleotides matching TRBD2. Sample: peripheral blood. This clonotype was obtained from a human donor in a cohort sampled during active COVID-19. The CDR3 loop reads CASSLELAGGGEQYF. DNA for the CDR3: TGCGCCAGCAGCTTGGAGCTAGCGGGAGGGGGCGAGCAGTACTTC.